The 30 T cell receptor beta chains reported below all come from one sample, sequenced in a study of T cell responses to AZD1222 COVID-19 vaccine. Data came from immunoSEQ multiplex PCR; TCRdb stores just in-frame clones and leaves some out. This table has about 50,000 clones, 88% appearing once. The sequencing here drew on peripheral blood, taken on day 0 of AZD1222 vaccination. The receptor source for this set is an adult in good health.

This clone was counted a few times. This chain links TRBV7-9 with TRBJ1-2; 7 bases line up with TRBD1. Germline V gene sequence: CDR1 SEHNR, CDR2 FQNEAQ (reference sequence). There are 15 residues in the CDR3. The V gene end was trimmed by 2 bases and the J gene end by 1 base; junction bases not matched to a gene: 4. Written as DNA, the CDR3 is TGTGCCAGCAGCTTACCGGGACAGCTTAACTATGGCTACACCTTC. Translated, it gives CASSLPGQLNYGYTF.

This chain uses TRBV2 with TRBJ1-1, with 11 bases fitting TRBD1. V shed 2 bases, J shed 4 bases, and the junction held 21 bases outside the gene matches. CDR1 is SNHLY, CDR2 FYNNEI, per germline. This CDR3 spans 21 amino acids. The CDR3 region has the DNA TGTGCCAGCAGTGAACCGTCTTCGGACAGGGGGCCAAGAGGTCGGAGCACTGAAGCTTTCTTT. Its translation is CASSEPSSDRGPRGRSTEAFF.

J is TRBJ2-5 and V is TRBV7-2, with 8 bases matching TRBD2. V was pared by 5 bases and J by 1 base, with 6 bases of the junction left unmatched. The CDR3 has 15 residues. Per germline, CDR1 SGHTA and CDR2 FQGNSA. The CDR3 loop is CASSRSGIRQETQYF. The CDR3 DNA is TGTGCCAGCAGCCGTAGCGGGATACGCCAAGAGACCCAGTACTTC.

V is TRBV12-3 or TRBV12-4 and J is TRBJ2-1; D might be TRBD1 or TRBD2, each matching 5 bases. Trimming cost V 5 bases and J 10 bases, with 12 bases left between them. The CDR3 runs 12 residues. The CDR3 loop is CASSPPGAEQFF. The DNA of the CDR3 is TGTGCCAGCAGTCCCCCCGGGGCGGAGCAGTTCTTC.

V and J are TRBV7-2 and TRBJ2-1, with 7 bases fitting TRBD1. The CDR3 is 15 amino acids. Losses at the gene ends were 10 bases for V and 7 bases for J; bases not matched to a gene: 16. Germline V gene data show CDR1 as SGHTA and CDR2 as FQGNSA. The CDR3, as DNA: TGTGCCACATCGATCGACAGGGCGCCTCCAAATGAGCAGTTCTTC. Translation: CATSIDRAPPNEQFF.

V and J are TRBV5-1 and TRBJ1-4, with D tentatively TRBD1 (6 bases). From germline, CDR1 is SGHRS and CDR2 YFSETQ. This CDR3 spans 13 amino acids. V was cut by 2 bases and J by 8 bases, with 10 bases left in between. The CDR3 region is CASSLQGGEKLFF. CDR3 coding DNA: TGCGCCAGCAGCTTACAGGGTGGGGAAAAACTGTTTTTT.

CDR3 nucleotides: TGTGCCAGTAGTCCGACTAGCGGGAGCGGTATTGAGCAGTTCTTC. Translated, it gives CASSPTSGSGIEQFF. V usage is TRBV19 and J usage is TRBJ2-1; 12 bases match TRBD2. This CDR3 spans 15 amino acids. V trimming: 5 bases; J trimming: 9 bases; junction bases outside the gene matches: 8. The V gene's germline CDR1 is LNHDA and CDR2 SQIVND (reference sequence).

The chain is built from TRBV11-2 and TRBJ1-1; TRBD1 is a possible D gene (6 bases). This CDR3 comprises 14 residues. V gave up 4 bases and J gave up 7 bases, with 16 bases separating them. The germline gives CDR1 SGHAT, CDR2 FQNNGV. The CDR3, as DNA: TGTGCCAGCAGCTCTCAAGCGGACAGAGTTGAAGCTTTCTTT. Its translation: CASSSQADRVEAFF.

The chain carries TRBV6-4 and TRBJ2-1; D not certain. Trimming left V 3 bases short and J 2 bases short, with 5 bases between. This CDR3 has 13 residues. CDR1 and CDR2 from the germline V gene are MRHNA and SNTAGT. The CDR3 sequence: CASSELPYNEQFF. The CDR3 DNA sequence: TGTGCCAGCAGTGAGTTACCCTACAATGAGCAGTTCTTC.

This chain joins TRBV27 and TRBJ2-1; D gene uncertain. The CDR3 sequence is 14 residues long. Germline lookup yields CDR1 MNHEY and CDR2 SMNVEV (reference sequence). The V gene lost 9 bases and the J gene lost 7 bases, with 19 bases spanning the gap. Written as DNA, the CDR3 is TGTGCCAGTCCGGTTAATAACGTTCTTAATGAGCAGTTCTTC. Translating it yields CASPVNNVLNEQFF.

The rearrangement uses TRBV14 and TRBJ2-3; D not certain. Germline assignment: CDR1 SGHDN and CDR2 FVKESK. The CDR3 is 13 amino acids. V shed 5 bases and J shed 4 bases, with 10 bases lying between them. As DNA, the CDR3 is TGTGCCAGCAGCGTCCGGAGTTCAGATACGCAGTATTTT. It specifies CASSVRSSDTQYF.

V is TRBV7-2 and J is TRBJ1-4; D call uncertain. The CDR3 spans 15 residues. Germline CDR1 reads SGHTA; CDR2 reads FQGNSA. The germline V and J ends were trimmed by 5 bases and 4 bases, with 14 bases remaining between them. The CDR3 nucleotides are TGTGCCAGCAGCCCCACCCGAAGTAATAATGAAAAACTGTTTTTT. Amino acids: CASSPTRSNNEKLFF.

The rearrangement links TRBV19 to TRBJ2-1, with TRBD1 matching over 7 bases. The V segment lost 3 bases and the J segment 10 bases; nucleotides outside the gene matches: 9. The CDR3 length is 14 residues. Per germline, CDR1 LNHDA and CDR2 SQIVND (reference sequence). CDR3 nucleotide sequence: TGTGCCAGTAGTATCGACCGACAGGGCGGAGAGCAGTTCTTC. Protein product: CASSIDRQGGEQFF.

CDR3 residues: CASSDAPGVVSHKAFF. The CDR3 DNA follows: TGTGCCAGCAGTGACGCTCCAGGGGTGGTTTCGCATAAAGCTTTCTTT. The V gene is TRBV6-4, the J gene TRBJ1-1, with a tentative D call TRBD1 (6 bases). Germline V CDR1 and CDR2: MRHNA, SNTAGT. V gave up 2 bases and J gave up 9 bases, with 22 bases separating them. The CDR3 runs 16 residues.

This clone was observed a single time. DNA for the CDR3: TGCGCCAGCAGTCAGCCCCCGGACGAGCAGTACTTC. This encodes CASSQPPDEQYF. The chain employs TRBV23-1 and TRBJ2-7, with D hard to call. TRBV23-1 is placed among ORFs of uncertain function. CDR3 length: 12 amino acids. V was clipped by 3 bases and J by 5 bases, with 8 bases between them.

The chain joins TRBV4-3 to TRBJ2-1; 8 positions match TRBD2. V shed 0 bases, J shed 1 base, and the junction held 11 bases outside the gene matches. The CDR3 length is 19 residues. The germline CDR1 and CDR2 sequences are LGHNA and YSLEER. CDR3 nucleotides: TGCGCCAGCAGCCAAGATCCCCCACTTACTAGCGGTTCCTACAATGAGCAGTTCTTC. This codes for CASSQDPPLTSGSYNEQFF.

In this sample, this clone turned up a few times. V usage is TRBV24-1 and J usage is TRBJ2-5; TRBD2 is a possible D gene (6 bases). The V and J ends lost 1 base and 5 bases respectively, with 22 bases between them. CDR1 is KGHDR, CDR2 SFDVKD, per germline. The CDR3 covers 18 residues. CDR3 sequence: CATSDLPLGTGLGETQYF. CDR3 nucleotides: TGTGCCACCAGTGATTTACCTCTCGGGACTGGACTCGGGGAGACCCAGTACTTC.

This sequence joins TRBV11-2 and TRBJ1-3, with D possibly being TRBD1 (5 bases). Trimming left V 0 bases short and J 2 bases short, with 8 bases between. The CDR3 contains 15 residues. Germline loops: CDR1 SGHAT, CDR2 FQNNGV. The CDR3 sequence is CASSLDGGPGNTIYF. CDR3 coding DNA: TGTGCCAGCAGCTTAGATGGGGGTCCTGGAAACACCATATATTTT. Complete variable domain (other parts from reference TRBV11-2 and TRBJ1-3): EAGVAQSPRYKIIEKRQSVAFWCNPISGHATLYWYQQILGQGPKLLIQFQNNGVVDDSQLPKDRFSAERLKGVDSTLKIQPAKLEDSAVYLCASSLDGGPGNTIYFGEGSWLTVV.

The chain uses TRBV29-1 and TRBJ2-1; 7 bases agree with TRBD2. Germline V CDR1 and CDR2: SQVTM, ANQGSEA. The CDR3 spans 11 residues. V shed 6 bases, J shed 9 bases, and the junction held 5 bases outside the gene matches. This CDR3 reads CSVRREIEQFF. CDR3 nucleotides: TGCAGCGTACGGCGGGAGATTGAGCAGTTCTTC.

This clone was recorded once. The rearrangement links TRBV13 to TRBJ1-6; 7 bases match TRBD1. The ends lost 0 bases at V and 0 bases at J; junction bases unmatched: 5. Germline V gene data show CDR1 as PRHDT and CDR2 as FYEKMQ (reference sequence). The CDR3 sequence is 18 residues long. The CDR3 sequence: CASSLGGGDSSYNSPLHF. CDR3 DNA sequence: TGTGCCAGCAGCTTAGGAGGGGGCGACAGCTCCTATAATTCACCCCTCCACTTT.

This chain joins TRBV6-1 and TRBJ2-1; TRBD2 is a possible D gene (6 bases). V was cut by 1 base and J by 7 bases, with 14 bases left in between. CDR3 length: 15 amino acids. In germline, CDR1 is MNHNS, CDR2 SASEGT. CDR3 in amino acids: CASSEGRGKTNEQFF. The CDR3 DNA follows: TGTGCCAGCAGTGAAGGACGGGGGAAAACAAATGAGCAGTTCTTC.

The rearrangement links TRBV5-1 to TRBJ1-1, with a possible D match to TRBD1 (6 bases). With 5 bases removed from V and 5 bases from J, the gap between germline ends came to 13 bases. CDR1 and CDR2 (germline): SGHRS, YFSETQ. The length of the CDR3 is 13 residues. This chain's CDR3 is CASRKGGTTEAFF. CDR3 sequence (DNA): TGCGCCAGCAGAAAGGGGGGAACGACTGAAGCTTTCTTT. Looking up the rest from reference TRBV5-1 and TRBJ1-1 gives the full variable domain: KAGVTQTPRYLIKTRGQQVTLSCSPISGHRSVSWYQQTPGQGLQFLFEYFSETQRNKGNFPGRFSGRQFSNSRSEMNVSTLELGDSALYLCASRKGGTTEAFFGQGTRLTVV.

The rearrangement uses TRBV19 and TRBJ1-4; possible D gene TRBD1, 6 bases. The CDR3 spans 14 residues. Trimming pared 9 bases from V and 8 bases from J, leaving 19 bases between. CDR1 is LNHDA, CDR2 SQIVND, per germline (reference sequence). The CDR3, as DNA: TGTGCCAGCAGACCGGGACACAGGGTCGAAAAACTGTTTTTT. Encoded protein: CASRPGHRVEKLFF.

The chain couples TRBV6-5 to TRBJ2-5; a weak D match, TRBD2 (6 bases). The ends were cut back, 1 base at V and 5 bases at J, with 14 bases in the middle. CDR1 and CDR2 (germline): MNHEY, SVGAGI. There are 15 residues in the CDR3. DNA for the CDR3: TGTGCCAGCAGTTACTTTTTTGGAGCGGGTGAGACCCAGTACTTC. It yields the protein CASSYFFGAGETQYF.

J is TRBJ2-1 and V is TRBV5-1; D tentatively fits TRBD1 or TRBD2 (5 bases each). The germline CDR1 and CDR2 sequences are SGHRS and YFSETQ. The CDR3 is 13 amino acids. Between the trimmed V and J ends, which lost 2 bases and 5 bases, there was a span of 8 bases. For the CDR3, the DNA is TGCGCCAGCAGCTTTGGGGGAAACAATGAGCAGTTCTTC. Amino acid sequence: CASSFGGNNEQFF.

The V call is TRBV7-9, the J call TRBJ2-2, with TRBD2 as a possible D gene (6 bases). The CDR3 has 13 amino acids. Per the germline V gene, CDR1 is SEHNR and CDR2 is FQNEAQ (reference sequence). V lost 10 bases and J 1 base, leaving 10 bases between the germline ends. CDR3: CANTRENTGELFF. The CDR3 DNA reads TGTGCCAATACGCGGGAGAACACCGGGGAGCTGTTTTTT. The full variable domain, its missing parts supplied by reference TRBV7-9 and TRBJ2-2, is DTGVSQNPRHKITKRGQNVTFRCDPISEHNRLYWYRQTLGQGPEFLTYFQNEAQLEKSRLLSDRFSAERPKGSFSTLEIQRTEQGDSAMYLCANTRENTGELFFGEGSRLTVL.

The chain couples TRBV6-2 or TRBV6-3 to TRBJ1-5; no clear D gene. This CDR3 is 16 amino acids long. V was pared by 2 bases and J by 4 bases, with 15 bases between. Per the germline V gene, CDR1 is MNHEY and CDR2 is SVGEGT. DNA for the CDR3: TGTGCCAGCAGTTACGGGTATTTGGTAGGAAATCAGCCCCAGCATTTT. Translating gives CASSYGYLVGNQPQHF.

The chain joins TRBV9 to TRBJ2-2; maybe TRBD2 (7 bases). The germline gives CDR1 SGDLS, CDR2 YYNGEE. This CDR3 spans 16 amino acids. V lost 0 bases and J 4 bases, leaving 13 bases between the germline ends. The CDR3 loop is CASSVGRGARTGELFF. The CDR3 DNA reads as TGTGCCAGCAGCGTAGGTCGGGGGGCGCGCACCGGGGAGCTGTTTTTT.

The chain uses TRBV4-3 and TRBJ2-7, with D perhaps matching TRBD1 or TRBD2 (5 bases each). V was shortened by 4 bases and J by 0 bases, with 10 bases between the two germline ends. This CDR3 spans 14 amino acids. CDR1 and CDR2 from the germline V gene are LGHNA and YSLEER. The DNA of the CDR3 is TGCGCCAGCAGCCGGGACGCCACCTCCTACGAGCAGTACTTC. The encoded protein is CASSRDATSYEQYF.

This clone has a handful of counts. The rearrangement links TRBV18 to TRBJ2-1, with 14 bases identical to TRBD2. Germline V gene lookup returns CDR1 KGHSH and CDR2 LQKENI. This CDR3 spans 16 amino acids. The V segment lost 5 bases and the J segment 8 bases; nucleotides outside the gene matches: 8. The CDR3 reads CASSGGLAGVGDEQFF. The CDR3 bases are TGTGCCAGCTCAGGGGGACTAGCGGGAGTAGGCGATGAGCAGTTCTTC.